The clone carrying this TCR beta chain was seen at least ten times. This sample is part of a study of breast tumors, draining lymph nodes, adjacent tissues. This CDR3 has 20 residues. V was clipped by 5 bases and J by 2 bases, with 25 bases between them. Germline-derived CDR1 and CDR2 are SEHNR and FQNEAQ (reference sequence). Axillary draining lymph nodes of breast cancer patients supplied the node samples. One entry per CDR3 protein, called by TCRdb with MiXCR from the multiplex PCR reads. The sample includes approximately 130,000 distinct CDR3 sequences, around 20% of them seen just once. The chain couples TRBV7-9 to TRBJ2-6, with D perhaps assigned TRBD1 or TRBD2 (8 bases each). This sequence originates from a female donor with breast cancer. Some clones in this sample may be carry-over from other donors' samples. Specimen: axillary lymph node tissue. Here the CDR3 DNA reads TGTGCCAGCAGCCCCGCGGGGGGCAGGGGGCAACTCGCTGGGGCCAACGTCCTGACTTTC. Translating it yields CASSPAGGRGQLAGANVLTF.